This T cell receptor (beta chain) was sequenced for a study of T cells in Graves' hyperthyroidism and ophthalmopathy. Individuals with ophthalmopathy presented a Clinical Activity Score of at least 3, a NOSPECS grade of at least 4 and a duration under 3 months. It was RNA transcripts that yielded the amplified TCR beta CDR3 regions. With the HTBI primer set, the TCR CDR3 went through a first round of RT-PCR. TCRdb reprocessed the multiplex PCR reads via MiXCR and lists one record per CDR3 protein. The data contain about 640,000 distinct CDR3 sequences, about a fifth of them seen just once; the ten biggest clones take up 30% to 40%. Regarding the study as a whole: Expanded thyroid clonotypes (above 0.001) were mostly also found in blood.

Notes on this clonotype: Its antigen remains unidentified.

After removal of 0 bases from V and 4 bases from J, the junction contained 10 bases not matched to a gene. The germline V gene encodes CDR1 DFQATT and CDR2 SNEGSKA (reference sequence). The CDR3 runs to 16 residues. The sequence was obtained from a man aged 30 to 45 with Graves' ophthalmopathy. The chain recombines TRBV20-1 with TRBJ2-5, with TRBD2 matching over 8 bases. The sample was blood. The CDR3 region has the DNA TGCAGTGCTAGAGATGAGGCGGGAGGCAAAGGAGAGACCCAGTACTTC. This codes for CSARDEAGGKGETQYF.